The 28 T cell receptor beta chains below come from one sample, sequenced in a study of T cell responses to AZD1222 COVID-19 vaccine. TCRdb keeps only in-frame clones here, not all; method: immunoSEQ multiplex PCR. Of roughly 140,000 clones in the sample, about nine tenths were seen once. The material sequenced was peripheral blood, taken on day 0 of MenACWY control vaccination. The receptors here all came from an adult in good health.

This clone was found a few times. This chain uses TRBV13 with TRBJ1-1; 7 bases agree with TRBD1. CDR3 length equals 14 residues. CDR1 PRHDT and CDR2 FYEKMQ come from the germline V gene (reference sequence). Unmatched junction bases numbered 3, after V lost 3 bases and J lost 2 bases. CDR3 nucleotides: TGTGCCAGCAGCTTTGACAGGGTAAACACTGAAGCTTTCTTT. It yields the protein CASSFDRVNTEAFF.

This sequence joins TRBV19 and TRBJ1-3; D is unclear. Germline V lookup: CDR1 LNHDA, CDR2 SQIVND (reference sequence). There are 16 residues in the CDR3. V was trimmed by 5 bases and J by 0 bases, leaving 14 bases between them. The CDR3 bases are TGTGCCAGTAGTGAGGCCGCAAGAGCCTCTGGAAACACCATATATTTT. Translating gives CASSEAARASGNTIYF.

CDR3 sequence reads: CASSLGPSRNTDTQYF. As DNA, the CDR3 is TGTGCCAGCTCACTTGGACCCTCGCGGAATACAGATACGCAGTATTTT. This rearrangement joins TRBV18 to TRBJ2-3; unclear D gene. CDR1 is KGHSH and CDR2 is LQKENI in the germline V gene. This CDR3 contains 16 residues. V was shortened by 4 bases and J by 3 bases, with 17 bases between the two germline ends.

V and J are TRBV30 and TRBJ1-1, with 9 bases matching TRBD1. After removal of 0 bases from V and 5 bases from J, the junction contained 4 bases not matched to a gene. Germline CDR1 GTSNPN, CDR2 SVGIG (reference sequence). This CDR3 region has 14 residues. CDR3 nucleotide sequence: TGTGCCTGGAGTGTAGGACAGGGGCAAACTGAAGCTTTCTTT. It is translated as CAWSVGQGQTEAFF.

This clone was detected only a few times. This chain uses TRBV10-3 with TRBJ1-5; D remains unclear. In germline, CDR1 is ENHRY, CDR2 SYGVKD. The CDR3 consists of 14 residues. The V end was cut by 1 base, the J end by 4 bases, with 8 bases between. CDR3 residues: CAISEYGQNQPQHF. For the CDR3, the DNA is TGTGCCATCAGTGAGTACGGGCAGAATCAGCCCCAGCATTTT.

This clone was seen just once. The chain joins TRBV20-1 to TRBJ2-5; TRBD2 might be the D (6 bases). The V and J ends lost 5 bases and 7 bases respectively, with 11 bases between them. The germline CDR1 and CDR2 sequences are DFQATT and SNEGSKA (reference sequence). There are 11 residues in the CDR3. CDR3 sequence: CSASEAGTQYF. The DNA of the CDR3 is TGCAGTGCTTCTGAAGCGGGGACCCAGTACTTC.

This clone was recorded once. The V and J genes are TRBV4-1 and TRBJ1-5; weak D call: TRBD1 (5 bases). Trimming shortened V by 1 base and J by 0 bases, and 7 bases separated the two germline ends. CDR3 length: 15 residues. Germline CDR1 MGHRA, CDR2 YSYEKL. The CDR3 reads CASSQAGGSNQPQHF. The CDR3 region has the DNA TGCGCCAGCAGCCAAGCGGGGGGTAGCAATCAGCCCCAGCATTTT.

This sequence joins TRBV15 and TRBJ2-6, with D perhaps TRBD1 (5 bases). CDR3 size: 19 residues. V was trimmed by 0 bases and J by 0 bases, leaving 15 bases between them. Germline V gene data show CDR1 as LNHNV and CDR2 as YYDKDF (reference sequence). The CDR3 sequence is CATSRDPRAISSGANVLTF. In DNA form, the CDR3 reads TGTGCCACCAGCAGAGATCCCAGGGCGATAAGCTCTGGGGCCAACGTCCTGACTTTC.

J is TRBJ2-7 and V is TRBV15, with D perhaps TRBD1 (5 bases). V lost 1 base, J lost 5 bases, and 18 bases lay in between. This CDR3 contains 16 residues. Germline assignment: CDR1 LNHNV and CDR2 YYDKDF (reference sequence). CDR3 coding DNA: TGTGCCACCAGCAGAGCAGTAGCAGGGAAAGAAGACGAGCAGTACTTC. This translates into CATSRAVAGKEDEQYF. Together with reference TRBV15 and TRBJ2-7, the CDR3 gives the full variable domain: DAMVIQNPRYQVTQFGKPVTLSCSQTLNHNVMYWYQQKSSQAPKLLFHYYDKDFNNEADTPDNFQSRRPNTSFCFLDIRSPGLGDTAMYLCATSRAVAGKEDEQYFGPGTRLTVT.

The chain carries TRBV29-1 and TRBJ1-1, with TRBD1 as a possible D gene (5 bases). With 8 bases removed from V and 1 base from J, the gap between germline ends came to 11 bases. The CDR3 consists of 12 residues. Germline V gives CDR1 SQVTM, CDR2 ANQGSEA. CDR3 sequence reads: CSTLTANTEAFF. The CDR3 region has the DNA TGCAGCACATTGACAGCGAACACTGAAGCTTTCTTT.

In nucleotides, the CDR3 is TGTGCCAGCAGCTTCGGGGGGGCCGTCTCCTACGAGCAGTACTTC. This gives the protein CASSFGGAVSYEQYF. The V and J genes are TRBV11-3 and TRBJ2-7; 8 bases fit TRBD2. Germline CDR1 and CDR2: SGHNT and YENEEA. Trimming took 3 bases from V and 0 from J; bases not matched to a gene: 4. The CDR3 spans 15 residues. Full variable domain (rest looked up from reference TRBV11-3 and TRBJ2-7): EAGVVQSPRYKIIEKKQPVAFWCNPISGHNTLYWYLQNLGQGPELLIRYENEEAVDDSQLPKDRFSAERLKGVDSTLKIQPAELGDSAVYLCASSFGGAVSYEQYFGPGTRLTVT.

The chain uses TRBV5-5 and TRBJ2-7; TRBD1 agrees at 7 bases. V trimming: 0 bases; J trimming: 6 bases; junction bases outside the gene matches: 6. The CDR3 totals 14 residues. Germline V CDR1 and CDR2: SGHKS, YYEKEE (reference sequence). CDR3: CASSLGPGGVEQYF. Written as DNA, the CDR3 is TGTGCCAGCAGCTTGGGACCAGGGGGTGTCGAGCAGTACTTC.

The V gene is TRBV4-2, the J gene TRBJ2-7; TRBD2 matches 13 bases. Germline CDR1 and CDR2: LGHNA and YNFKEQ. The CDR3 extends over 17 amino acids. V lost 2 bases, J lost 3 bases, and 7 bases stayed unmatched. CDR3 sequence: CASSQSTGTSGIYEQYF. DNA of the CDR3: TGTGCCAGCAGCCAAAGTACCGGGACTAGCGGGATCTACGAGCAGTACTTC.

The chain links TRBV11-2 to TRBJ2-1; D remains ambiguous. The CDR3 extends over 13 amino acids. V dropped 1 base and J dropped 5 bases, with 6 bases sitting between them. CDR1 SGHAT and CDR2 FQNNGV come from the germline V gene. The CDR3 reads CASSLGRDNEQFF. The CDR3 nucleotides are TGTGCCAGCAGCTTAGGAAGAGACAATGAGCAGTTCTTC.

The V gene is TRBV9, the J gene TRBJ1-5; 12 bases line up with TRBD1. The CDR3 consists of 16 residues. V dropped 4 bases and J dropped 2; count of bases not matched to a gene: 4. Germline loops: CDR1 SGDLS, CDR2 YYNGEE. DNA of the CDR3: TGTGCCAGCAGCCCGGGACAGGGGGCGCGCAATCAGCCCCAGCATTTT. Residues: CASSPGQGARNQPQHF.

The rearrangement uses TRBV5-4 and TRBJ1-2, with D hard to call. The CDR3 totals 13 residues. Germline CDR1 and CDR2: SGHNT and YYREEE (reference sequence). Trimming removed 3 bases at V and 8 bases at J, with 14 bases between. CDR3 sequence: CASSSEVNLGYTF. CDR3 in DNA: TGTGCCAGCAGCTCTGAGGTCAATTTAGGCTACACCTTC. Together with reference TRBV5-4 and TRBJ1-2, the CDR3 gives the full variable domain: ETGVTQSPTHLIKTRGQQVTLRCSSQSGHNTVSWYQQALGQGPQFIFQYYREEENGRGNFPPRFSGLQFPNYSSELNVNALELDDSALYLCASSSEVNLGYTFGSGTRLTVV.

V and J are TRBV30 and TRBJ1-1; D gene uncertain. Germline CDR1 and CDR2: GTSNPN and SVGIG (reference sequence). CDR3 length: 13 amino acids. Trimming removed 2 bases from V and 1 base from J, with 8 bases in between. DNA of the CDR3: TGTGCCTGGAGTATCGTGGGGAACACTGAAGCTTTCTTT. This encodes CAWSIVGNTEAFF. Full variable domain (outside the CDR3, taken from reference TRBV30 and TRBJ1-1): SQTIHQWPATLVQPVGSPLSLECTVEGTSNPNLYWYRQAAGRGLQLLFYSVGIGQISSEVPQNLSASRPQDRQFILSSKKLLLSDSGFYLCAWSIVGNTEAFFGQGTRLTVV.

V usage is TRBV24-1 and J usage is TRBJ1-2; D is perhaps TRBD1 (5 bases). This CDR3 spans 13 amino acids. V lost 12 bases, J lost 4 bases, and 17 bases lay in between. In germline, CDR1 is KGHDR, CDR2 SFDVKD. The CDR3 here is CAAQDSTRYGYTF. In DNA form, the CDR3 reads TGTGCCGCCCAAGACAGTACGCGCTATGGCTACACCTTC.

This clone was counted once. The gene calls are TRBV9 and TRBJ2-5; possibly TRBD1 for D (6 bases). CDR1 is SGDLS and CDR2 is YYNGEE in the germline V gene. V dropped 0 bases and J dropped 7 bases, with 13 bases sitting between them. This CDR3 comprises 14 residues. The CDR3, as DNA: TGTGCCAGCAGCGTAGCTCAACAGGGACCGACCCAGTACTTC. It encodes CASSVAQQGPTQYF. Full variable domain (rest looked up from reference TRBV9 and TRBJ2-5): DSGVTQTPKHLITATGQRVTLRCSPRSGDLSVYWYQQSLDQGLQFLIQYYNGEERAKGNILERFSAQQFPDLHSELNLSSLELGDSALYFCASSVAQQGPTQYFGPGTRLLVL.

This sequence joins TRBV15 and TRBJ1-5; D gene uncertain. V shed 0 bases and J shed 10 bases, with 10 bases lying between them. Germline loops: CDR1 LNHNV, CDR2 YYDKDF (reference sequence). The CDR3 extends over 13 amino acids. The CDR3 protein is CATSRDSKGPQHF. CDR3 nucleotides: TGTGCCACCAGCAGAGATTCAAAAGGACCCCAGCATTTT. Combining the CDR3 with reference TRBV15 and TRBJ1-5 gives the whole variable domain DAMVIQNPRYQVTQFGKPVTLSCSQTLNHNVMYWYQQKSSQAPKLLFHYYDKDFNNEADTPDNFQSRRPNTSFCFLDIRSPGLGDTAMYLCATSRDSKGPQHFGDGTRLSIL.

This clone has just a few counts. The chain combines TRBV6-5 with TRBJ2-7; D is uncertain. This CDR3 region has 14 residues. Trimming took off 5 bases at V and 3 bases at J, with 14 bases between the two ends. CDR1 is MNHEY, CDR2 SVGAGI, per germline. CDR3 residues: CASSQSLEYYEQYF. The CDR3, as DNA: TGTGCCAGCAGTCAGTCCCTAGAGTACTACGAGCAGTACTTC.

The J gene is TRBJ2-1, the V gene TRBV28; TRBD1 matches at 7 bases. The V gene's germline CDR1 is MDHEN and CDR2 SYDVKM. Trimming removed 3 bases from V and 6 bases from J; junction bases left unmatched: 2. The CDR3 totals 13 residues. In DNA form, the CDR3 reads TGTGCCAGCAGTTTGACAGGGCCCAATGAGCAGTTCTTC. It specifies CASSLTGPNEQFF.

The CDR3 reads CASSQGTHSYEQYF. The CDR3 coding sequence is TGTGCCAGCAGCCAGGGGACTCACTCCTACGAGCAGTACTTC. This rearrangement joins TRBV16 to TRBJ2-7, with D possibly TRBD2 on 6 matching bases. V dropped 3 bases and J dropped 0 bases, with 9 bases sitting between them. This CDR3 region has 14 residues. The germline V gene has CDR1 KGHSY and CDR2 FQNENV.

On this clone: The sample contains more than one DNA sequence encoding this CDR3. The CDR3 here is CASSFTSGGTYEQYF. CDR3 sequence (DNA): TGTGCCAGCAGCTTTACTAGCGGGGGCACCTACGAGCAGTACTTC. The V and J genes are TRBV7-2 and TRBJ2-7; 11 nucleotides match TRBD2. The CDR3 sequence is 15 residues long. Trimming cost V 3 bases and J 2 bases; bases outside gene matches: 3. Germline values: CDR1 SGHTA, CDR2 FQGNSA.

This chain links TRBV4-1 with TRBJ1-4; D not resolved. The CDR3 sequence is 16 residues long. V lost 0 bases, J lost 4 bases, and 12 bases lay in between. Germline values: CDR1 MGHRA, CDR2 YSYEKL. The CDR3 region has the DNA TGCGCCAGCAGCCAAGATTCACAGACCCTTAATGAAAAACTGTTTTTT. Protein: CASSQDSQTLNEKLFF.

This chain uses TRBV19 with TRBJ2-7; D is unresolved. CDR1 and CDR2 (germline): LNHDA, SQIVND (reference sequence). Trimming removed 3 bases from V and 0 bases from J, with 6 bases in between. There are 13 residues in the CDR3. CDR3 in DNA: TGTGCCAGTAGTATTCAGCCCTCCTACGAGCAGTACTTC. This gives the protein CASSIQPSYEQYF.

This clone was observed once. The CDR3 here is CSVIRSGSPDTQYF. The CDR3 DNA reads as TGCAGCGTAATCAGGAGCGGGAGTCCAGATACGCAGTATTTT. V usage is TRBV29-1 and J usage is TRBJ2-3; 8 nucleotides match TRBD2. Germline V gene lookup returns CDR1 SQVTM and CDR2 ANQGSEA. After removal of 6 bases from V and 4 bases from J, the junction contained 9 bases not matched to a gene. The CDR3 contains 14 residues.

The chain employs TRBV4-3 and TRBJ2-2, with D perhaps matching TRBD1 (5 bases). Trimming shortened V by 0 bases and J by 0 bases, and 14 bases separated the two germline ends. This CDR3 contains 18 residues. CDR1 and CDR2 from the germline V gene are LGHNA and YSLEER. The CDR3 region is CASSQEWNRLSNTGELFF. The CDR3 DNA reads TGCGCCAGCAGCCAAGAATGGAACAGGCTATCGAACACCGGGGAGCTGTTTTTT.